These 27 T cell receptor beta chains were sequenced from one sample in a study of T cells after yellow fever vaccination. MiXCR was run by TCRdb on the 5' RACE reads, yielding one entry per CDR3 protein. The table has 450,000 to 550,000 distinct CDR3 sequences, 21% seen once; the top ten hold about 16%. The sequencing used PBMCs, collected roughly 23 days after the first yellow fever vaccination. The source is a man aged 18 to 29 who received the YFV17D yellow fever vaccine.

The gene calls are TRBV7-8 and TRBJ1-2, with TRBD1 matching 7 bases. This CDR3 is 14 amino acids long. V dropped 3 bases and J dropped 0; count of bases not matched to a gene: 1. CDR1 and CDR2 (germline): SGHVS, FQNEAQ. Here the CDR3 reads CASSLGQTNYGYTF. The DNA of the CDR3 is TGTGCCAGCAGCTTGGGACAGACTAACTATGGCTACACCTTC.

The chain recombines TRBV7-9 with TRBJ1-2, with 9 positions matching TRBD1. Germline CDR1 and CDR2: SEHNR and FQNEAQ (reference sequence). J was trimmed by 14 bases and V by 4 bases; bases with no gene match: 11. CDR3 length equals 13 residues. Written as DNA, the CDR3 is TGTGCCAGCAGCTCCTCCGGGACAGGGCGCCAAACCTTC. Protein sequence: CASSSSGTGRQTF. The whole variable domain, remainder taken from reference TRBV7-9 and TRBJ1-2, is DTGVSQNPRHKITKRGQNVTFRCDPISEHNRLYWYRQTLGQGPEFLTYFQNEAQLEKSRLLSDRFSAERPKGSFSTLEIQRTEQGDSAMYLCASSSSGTGRQTFGSGTRLTVV.

In its sample, this clonotype was seen a few times. J is TRBJ1-1 and V is TRBV5-8, with 9 bases fitting TRBD1. CDR3 length equals 17 residues. V gave up 5 bases and J gave up 0 bases; unmatched junction bases: 11. Germline CDR1 SGHTS, CDR2 YDEGEE. In DNA, the CDR3 is TGTGCCAGCAGTTTACCGGGACAGGGAATTATGAACACTGAAGCTTTCTTT. As protein: CASSLPGQGIMNTEAFF.

The rearrangement links TRBV2 to TRBJ2-4; D is uncertain. Germline values: CDR1 SNHLY, CDR2 FYNNEI. Trimming stripped 6 bases from V and 0 bases from J, with 3 bases between. This CDR3 is built from 12 residues. In DNA form, the CDR3 reads TGTGCCAGCAGCCTAGCCAAAAACATTCAGTACTTC. Protein: CASSLAKNIQYF.

This clonotype turned up a few times. This sequence joins TRBV20-1 and TRBJ2-5, with TRBD2 identical over 9 bases. From germline, CDR1 is DFQATT and CDR2 SNEGSKA (reference sequence). CDR3 length: 13 amino acids. V was pared by 6 bases and J by 3 bases, with 5 bases of the junction left unmatched. CDR3 protein: CSAVIAGEETQYF. The CDR3 DNA follows: TGCAGTGCCGTAATAGCGGGGGAAGAGACCCAGTACTTC.

The chain combines TRBV5-1 with TRBJ2-3; D gene ambiguous. V dropped 3 bases and J dropped 0 bases, with 14 bases sitting between them. Germline V CDR1 and CDR2: SGHRS, YFSETQ. This CDR3 region has 16 residues. This CDR3 reads CASSSPEATSTDTQYF. In DNA form, the CDR3 reads TGCGCCAGCAGCTCCCCCGAGGCCACTAGCACAGATACGCAGTATTTT.

This chain links TRBV19 with TRBJ1-1; possible D gene TRBD1, 6 bases. This CDR3 region has 16 residues. Trimming removed 2 bases from V and 1 base from J, with 14 bases in between. CDR1 LNHDA and CDR2 SQIVND come from the germline V gene (reference sequence). This CDR3 is CASSIITGGENTEAFF. DNA of the CDR3: TGTGCCAGTAGTATAATTACCGGGGGCGAGAACACTGAAGCTTTCTTT.

The chain has TRBV2 and TRBJ2-7, with TRBD1 matching 8 bases. V was clipped by 6 bases and J by 1 base; unmatched bases: 11. The CDR3 spans 16 residues. Germline V CDR1 and CDR2: SNHLY, FYNNEI. The CDR3 here is CASSYDLRDRSYEQYF. The CDR3 coding sequence is TGTGCCAGCAGCTACGATCTCCGGGACAGGTCCTACGAGCAGTACTTC.

This clonotype was seen a few times. The V call is TRBV5-1, the J call TRBJ2-7, with no clear D. CDR3 length equals 13 residues. Germline V lookup: CDR1 SGHRS, CDR2 YFSETQ. V dropped 0 bases and J dropped 4 bases, with 8 bases sitting between them. The CDR3 DNA is TGCGCCAGCAGCTTGGCCTGGCAGTACGAGCAGTACTTC. Translating it yields CASSLAWQYEQYF.

CDR3 DNA: TGTGCCAGCAGTTTATCGGGGCGCATAAATTCACCCCTCCACTTT. This codes for CASSLSGRINSPLHF. The chain carries TRBV12-3 or TRBV12-4 and TRBJ1-6, with TRBD1 as a possible D gene (5 bases). This CDR3 comprises 15 residues. The ends were cut back, 2 bases at V and 7 bases at J, with 12 bases in the middle.

The V and J genes are TRBV4-3 and TRBJ2-3; 7 nucleotides agree with TRBD2. From germline, CDR1 is LGHNA and CDR2 YSLEER. The ends lost 1 base at V and 3 bases at J; junction bases unmatched: 10. This CDR3 is built from 17 residues. The CDR3 here is CASSQARGAGETDTQYF. CDR3 DNA: TGCGCCAGCAGCCAAGCCCGAGGGGCGGGGGAGACAGATACGCAGTATTTT.

The chain employs TRBV6-1 and TRBJ1-6; no reliable D call. V lost 6 bases to trimming and J lost 0 bases, with 21 bases between them. The CDR3 spans 19 residues. Germline-derived CDR1 and CDR2 are MNHNS and SASEGT. In DNA form, the CDR3 reads TGTGCCAGCAGCTCCCTTGGTTCGCGTTCGAGCTCCTATAATTCACCCCTCCACTTT. It encodes CASSSLGSRSSSYNSPLHF.

V is TRBV6-2 or TRBV6-3 and J is TRBJ2-1; TRBD1 might be the D (5 bases). Trimming stripped 5 bases from V and 5 bases from J, with 13 bases between. The CDR3 has 14 amino acids. Per germline, CDR1 MNHEY and CDR2 SVGEGT. CDR3: CASSPETVNNEQFF. The CDR3 nucleotides are TGTGCCAGCAGTCCAGAGACAGTAAACAATGAGCAGTTCTTC.

This chain connects TRBV6-1 to TRBJ2-7, with 7 nucleotides matching TRBD2. This CDR3 is built from 13 residues. Germline CDR1 is MNHNS and CDR2 is SASEGT. The junction had 9 bases not matched to a gene; V was cut back by 6 bases and J by 7 bases. In DNA form, the CDR3 reads TGTGCCAGCAGGGGGCGGGGAGCGGGAGAGCAGTACTTC. Translating it yields CASRGRGAGEQYF.

This clonotype was detected only a few times. The CDR3 here is CASSLGTFYNEQFF. CDR3 coding DNA: TGTGCCAGCAGTTTAGGGACATTCTACAATGAGCAGTTCTTC. The chain joins TRBV12-3 or TRBV12-4 to TRBJ2-1; D may be TRBD1 (5 bases). V was shortened by 1 base and J by 3 bases, with 7 bases between the two germline ends. CDR3 length: 14 residues.

The rearrangement uses TRBV27 and TRBJ1-2; no reliable D call. CDR3 length: 13 residues. From germline, CDR1 is MNHEY and CDR2 SMNVEV (reference sequence). The germline V and J ends were trimmed by 6 bases and 6 bases, with 14 bases remaining between them. CDR3 protein: CASSHIPPNGYTF. The DNA of the CDR3 is TGTGCCAGCAGCCACATTCCGCCGAATGGCTACACCTTC.

This clonotype has just a few counts. The rearrangement uses TRBV11-2 and TRBJ2-7; 7 nucleotides align to TRBD1. From germline, CDR1 is SGHAT and CDR2 FQNNGV. After removal of 3 bases from V and 3 bases from J, the junction contained 5 bases not matched to a gene. The CDR3 length is 14 residues. The CDR3 DNA sequence: TGTGCCAGCAGCTTTGGGACAGCCCTCTACGAGCAGTACTTC. It specifies CASSFGTALYEQYF.

This clonotype was observed a handful of times. The chain joins TRBV7-2 to TRBJ2-5, with 11 bases fitting TRBD2. This CDR3 is 14 amino acids long. CDR1 is SGHTA and CDR2 is FQGNSA in the germline V gene. The V gene end was trimmed by 5 bases and the J gene end by 5 bases; junction bases not matched to a gene: 4. CDR3 protein: CASSQGLAAETQYF. In DNA, the CDR3 is TGTGCCAGCAGCCAGGGACTAGCGGCCGAGACCCAGTACTTC.

This clonotype was detected a few times. CDR3 sequence (DNA): TGTGCCAGCAGCTTAGCCGGGACAGACTACTACGAGCAGTACGTC. Amino acid sequence: CASSLAGTDYYEQYV. The rearrangement uses TRBV7-2 and TRBJ2-7, with 7 bases lining up with TRBD1. J lost 3 bases, V lost 0 bases, and 5 bases had no gene match. The CDR3 spans 15 residues. Germline lookup yields CDR1 SGHTA and CDR2 FQGNSA.

The chain combines TRBV19 with TRBJ2-1; 7 positions match TRBD1. V lost 4 bases and J lost 11; bases outside the gene matches: 11. In germline, CDR1 is LNHDA, CDR2 SQIVND (reference sequence). CDR3 length: 14 residues. This CDR3 is CASSTPSDRAKQFF. The CDR3 nucleotides read TGTGCCAGTAGTACGCCCTCAGACAGGGCGAAGCAGTTCTTC.

The chain is built from TRBV6-2 or TRBV6-3 and TRBJ1-1; possible D gene TRBD1, 6 bases. This CDR3 is 14 amino acids long. The germline V and J ends were trimmed by 2 bases and 0 bases, with 7 bases remaining between them. Germline V gene lookup returns CDR1 MNHEY and CDR2 SVGEGT. This CDR3 reads CASSYGGMNTEAFF. The CDR3 region has the DNA TGTGCCAGCAGTTACGGGGGCATGAACACTGAAGCTTTCTTT.

This clonotype was observed many times. The rearrangement joins TRBV5-1 to TRBJ2-5; 8 bases agree with TRBD1. This CDR3 contains 13 residues. Germline lookup yields CDR1 SGHRS and CDR2 YFSETQ. The J segment lost 3 bases and the V segment lost 5 bases, leaving 3 bases of the junction unmatched. The CDR3 here is CASSLGQEETQYF. The CDR3 region has the DNA TGCGCCAGCAGTCTGGGACAGGAAGAGACCCAGTACTTC.

The chain carries TRBV15 and TRBJ2-1; possible D gene TRBD2, 5 bases. Germline V lookup: CDR1 LNHNV, CDR2 YYDKDF (reference sequence). The CDR3 runs 14 residues. With 5 bases removed from V and 4 bases from J, the gap between germline ends came to 12 bases. The CDR3 coding sequence is TGTGCCACCAGCGGACGCCTAGCTTACAATGAGCAGTTCTTC. This sequence encodes CATSGRLAYNEQFF.

This clonotype was observed at least ten times. The chain recombines TRBV5-1 with TRBJ1-1; no clear D gene. From germline, CDR1 is SGHRS and CDR2 YFSETQ. The V and J ends lost 4 bases and 1 base respectively, with 8 bases between them. This CDR3 is built from 13 residues. CDR3 sequence reads: CASSPPRNTEAFF. In DNA, the CDR3 is TGCGCCAGCAGCCCCCCACGGAACACTGAAGCTTTCTTT.

The J gene is TRBJ2-3, the V gene TRBV4-3; a possible D gene is TRBD1 (6 bases). V shed 8 bases and J shed 4 bases, with 19 bases lying between them. Germline CDR1 and CDR2: LGHNA and YSLEER. The CDR3 is 15 residues long. This CDR3 is CASAPAGVGSDTQYF. As DNA, the CDR3 is TGCGCCAGCGCCCCGGCAGGGGTCGGGTCAGATACGCAGTATTTT.

This clonotype was counted a few times. The chain recombines TRBV5-1 with TRBJ2-6, with D unclear. There are 16 residues in the CDR3. Trimming left V 2 bases short and J 0 bases short, with 9 bases between. Per germline, CDR1 SGHRS and CDR2 YFSETQ. CDR3: CASSLEALSGANVLTF. CDR3 bases: TGCGCCAGCAGCTTAGAGGCGCTCTCTGGGGCCAACGTCCTGACTTTC.

This clonotype was seen a few times. CDR3 residues: CASSQDLGLAGSYNEQFF. In nucleotides, the CDR3 is TGTGCCAGCAGCCAAGATCTCGGCCTAGCGGGGAGCTACAATGAGCAGTTCTTC. V usage is TRBV3-1 and J usage is TRBJ2-1; 9 bases map to TRBD2. Germline V gene sequence: CDR1 LGHDT, CDR2 YNNKEL (reference sequence). The V gene end was trimmed by 0 bases and the J gene end by 3 bases; junction bases not matched to a gene: 9. The CDR3 is made up of 18 amino acids.